This T cell receptor beta chain was captured in a study of OX40 agonist ivuxolimab in advanced cancers. Across the study: The eligibility criteria allowed prior anti-PD-1, anti-PD-L1 or anti-CTLA-4 therapy, and under 50% had some.

The CDR3 covers 15 residues. J was trimmed by 5 bases and V by 6 bases; bases with no gene match: 8. Germline assignment: CDR1 MNHNY and CDR2 SVGAGI (reference sequence). Measured with immunoSEQ multiplex PCR; TCRdb has only the in-frame clones, and not every one. The data show about 120,000 clones, with around 93% seen just once and 0.15% to 0.17% held by the top ten. The sample here was CD4+ or CD8+ T cells sorted from blood, taken in a trial of the OX40 agonist ivuxolimab. V and J are TRBV6-6 and TRBJ2-5; 11 bases map to TRBD2. The clonotype comes from an adult with an advanced solid tumor such as melanoma, head and neck, liver or kidney cancer. In DNA, the CDR3 is TGTGCCAGCAGGGTTAGCGGGGGGGCCGGTGAGACCCAGTACTTC. Amino acid sequence: CASRVSGGAGETQYF.